Listed here are 4 T cell receptor beta chains from one sample, sequenced in a study of spatial heterogeneity in lung cancer. Overall study results and limits: Tumors with more nonsynonymous mutations had more expanded intratumoral alpha and beta TCRs.

TCRdb used MiXCR to reprocess the 5' RACE reads, holding one entry per CDR3 protein. The sample carries some 7,700 distinct CDR3 sequences, approximately 10% recorded once. Stated time point: sample taken at primary tumor resection. Their antigen targets remain unknown. Sequenced here: lung tumor tissue, sampled at surgery. The receptors stem from a male donor with early-stage non-small cell lung cancer.

This clonotype was observed many times. This chain connects TRBV6-5 to TRBJ2-6; TRBD2 matches at 7 bases. CDR1 is MNHEY, CDR2 SVGAGI, per germline. The CDR3 is 18 residues long. V gave up 4 bases and J gave up 3 bases; unmatched junction bases: 12. CDR3 coding DNA: TGTGCCAGCAGTTCCGCCGGCGGGAGTTTCTATGGGGCCAACGTCCTGACTTTC. Translation: CASSSAGGSFYGANVLTF.

This clonotype is medium-sized. V usage is TRBV3-1 and J usage is TRBJ2-1; 8 positions agree with TRBD2. Germline V gene lookup returns CDR1 LGHDT and CDR2 YNNKEL (reference sequence). CDR3 length equals 17 residues. The junction had 15 bases not matched to a gene; V was cut back by 4 bases and J by 7 bases. The CDR3 here is CASSPYFPGLGDNEQFF. DNA of the CDR3: TGTGCCAGCAGCCCTTACTTCCCGGGACTAGGGGATAATGAGCAGTTCTTC.

With respect to this clonotype: A clone one base away is much larger, so this may be a read error. The chain carries TRBV20-1 and TRBJ2-1, with TRBD2 matching over 8 bases. The CDR3 covers 15 residues. Looked up from germline, CDR1 is DFQATT and CDR2 is SNEGSKA (reference sequence). In DNA, the CDR3 is TGCAGTGCTAGAATAGCGGGAAGCTCCTACAATGAGCAGTCCTTC. This sequence encodes CSARIAGSSYNEQSF.

This clonotype was seen only a few times. The chain carries TRBV5-5 and TRBJ2-2, with D hard to call. V was trimmed by 1 base and J by 0 bases, leaving 7 bases between them. CDR1 and CDR2 (germline): SGHKS, YYEKEE (reference sequence). This CDR3 has 15 amino acids. The CDR3 nucleotides are TGTGCCAGCAGCTTGTGGGGTTCGAACACCGGGGAGCTGTTTTTT. Translation: CASSLWGSNTGELFF.